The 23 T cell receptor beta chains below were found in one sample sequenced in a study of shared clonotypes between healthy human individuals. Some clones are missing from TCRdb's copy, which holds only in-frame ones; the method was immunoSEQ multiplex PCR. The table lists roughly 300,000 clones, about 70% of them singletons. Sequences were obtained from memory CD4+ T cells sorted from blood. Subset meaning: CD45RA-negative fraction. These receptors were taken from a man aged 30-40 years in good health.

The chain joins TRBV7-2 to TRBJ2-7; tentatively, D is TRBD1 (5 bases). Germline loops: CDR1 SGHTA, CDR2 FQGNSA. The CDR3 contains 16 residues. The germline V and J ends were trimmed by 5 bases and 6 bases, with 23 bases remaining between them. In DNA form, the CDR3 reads TGTGCCAGCAGCCAACCCTCACTCGACAGTGACGGCGAGCAGTACTTC. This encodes CASSQPSLDSDGEQYF.

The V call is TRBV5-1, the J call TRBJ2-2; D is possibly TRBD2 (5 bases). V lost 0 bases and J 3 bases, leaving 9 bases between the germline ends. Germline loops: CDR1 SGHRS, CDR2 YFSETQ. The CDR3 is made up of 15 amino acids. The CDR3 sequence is CASSLAGVHTGELFF. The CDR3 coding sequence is TGCGCCAGCAGCTTGGCCGGGGTGCACACCGGGGAGCTGTTTTTT.

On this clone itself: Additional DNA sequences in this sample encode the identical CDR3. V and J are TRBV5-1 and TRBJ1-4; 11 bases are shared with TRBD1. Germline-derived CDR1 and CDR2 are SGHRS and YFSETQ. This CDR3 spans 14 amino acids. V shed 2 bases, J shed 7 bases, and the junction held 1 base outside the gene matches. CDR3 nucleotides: TGCGCCAGCAGCTTAGGGACAGGGGGTGAAAAACTGTTTTTT. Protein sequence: CASSLGTGGEKLFF. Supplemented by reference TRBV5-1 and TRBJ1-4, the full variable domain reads KAGVTQTPRYLIKTRGQQVTLSCSPISGHRSVSWYQQTPGQGLQFLFEYFSETQRNKGNFPGRFSGRQFSNSRSEMNVSTLELGDSALYLCASSLGTGGEKLFFGSGTQLSVL.

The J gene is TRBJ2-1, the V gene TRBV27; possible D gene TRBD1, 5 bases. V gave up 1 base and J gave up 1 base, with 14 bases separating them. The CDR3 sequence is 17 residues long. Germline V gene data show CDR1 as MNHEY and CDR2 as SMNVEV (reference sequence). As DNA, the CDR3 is TGTGCCAGCAGTTTATTCCCCAGGGTTGGTTCCTACAATGAGCAGTTCTTC. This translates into CASSLFPRVGSYNEQFF.

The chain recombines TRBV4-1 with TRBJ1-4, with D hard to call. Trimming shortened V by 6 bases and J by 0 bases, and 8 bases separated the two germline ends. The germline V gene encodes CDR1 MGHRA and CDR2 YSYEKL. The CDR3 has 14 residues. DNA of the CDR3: TGCGCCAGCAGGACCGCAGCAACTAATGAAAAACTGTTTTTT. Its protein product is CASRTAATNEKLFF.

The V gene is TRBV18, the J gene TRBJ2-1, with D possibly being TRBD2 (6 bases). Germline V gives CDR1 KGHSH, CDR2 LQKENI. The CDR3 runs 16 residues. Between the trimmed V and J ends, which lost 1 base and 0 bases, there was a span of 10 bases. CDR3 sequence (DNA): TGTGCCAGCTCACCACGGGGCGGGGTCTCCTACAATGAGCAGTTCTTC. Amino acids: CASSPRGGVSYNEQFF. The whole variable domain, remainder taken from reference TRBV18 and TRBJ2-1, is NAGVMQNPRHLVRRRGQEARLRCSPMKGHSHVYWYRQLPEEGLKFMVYLQKENIIDESGMPKERFSAEFPKEGPSILRIQQVVRGDSAAYFCASSPRGGVSYNEQFFGPGTRLTVL.

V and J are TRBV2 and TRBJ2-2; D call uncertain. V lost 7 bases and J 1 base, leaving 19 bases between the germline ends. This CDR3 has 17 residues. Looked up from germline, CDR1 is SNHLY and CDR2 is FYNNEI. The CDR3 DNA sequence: TGTGCCAGCACCCGGCAGAGATTGGGCCAGAACACCGGGGAGCTGTTTTTT. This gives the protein CASTRQRLGQNTGELFF.

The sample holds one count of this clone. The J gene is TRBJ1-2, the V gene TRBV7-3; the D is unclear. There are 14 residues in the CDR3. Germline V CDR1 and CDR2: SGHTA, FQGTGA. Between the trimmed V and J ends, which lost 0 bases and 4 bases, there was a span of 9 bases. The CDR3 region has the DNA TGTGCCAGCAGCTTAACGGAACAGCCCTATGGCTACACCTTC. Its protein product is CASSLTEQPYGYTF.

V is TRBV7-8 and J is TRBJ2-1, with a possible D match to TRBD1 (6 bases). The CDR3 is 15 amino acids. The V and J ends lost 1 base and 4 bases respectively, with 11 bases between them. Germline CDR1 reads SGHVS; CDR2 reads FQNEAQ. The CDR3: CASSLDRALYNEQFF. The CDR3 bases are TGTGCCAGCAGCTTAGACAGGGCGCTATACAATGAGCAGTTCTTC. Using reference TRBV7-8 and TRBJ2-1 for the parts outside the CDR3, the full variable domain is GAGVSQSPRYKVAKRGQDVALRCDPISGHVSLFWYQQALGQGPEFLTYFQNEAQLDKSGLPSDRFFAERPEGSVSTLKIQRTQQEDSAVYLCASSLDRALYNEQFFGPGTRLTVL.

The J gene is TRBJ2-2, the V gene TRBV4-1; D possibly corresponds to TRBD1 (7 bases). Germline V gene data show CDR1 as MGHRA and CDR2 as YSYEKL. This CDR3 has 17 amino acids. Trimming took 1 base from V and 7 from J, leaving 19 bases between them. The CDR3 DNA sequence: TGCGCCAGCAGCCAAGCAGGGGGGCGATTTCAGAACGGGGAGCTGTTTTTT. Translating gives CASSQAGGRFQNGELFF.

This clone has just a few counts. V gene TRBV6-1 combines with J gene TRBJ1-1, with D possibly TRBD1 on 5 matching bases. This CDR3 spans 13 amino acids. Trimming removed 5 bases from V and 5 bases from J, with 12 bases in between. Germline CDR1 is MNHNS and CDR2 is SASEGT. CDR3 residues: CASSIRWGTEAFF. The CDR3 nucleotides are TGTGCCAGCAGTATTCGCTGGGGGACTGAAGCTTTCTTT.

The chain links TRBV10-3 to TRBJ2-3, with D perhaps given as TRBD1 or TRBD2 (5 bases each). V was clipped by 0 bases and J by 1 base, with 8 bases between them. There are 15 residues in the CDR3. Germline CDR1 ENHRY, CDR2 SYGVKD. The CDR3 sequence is CAISESRGGTDTQYF. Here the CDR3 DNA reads TGTGCCATCAGTGAGTCGAGGGGAGGCACAGATACGCAGTATTTT.

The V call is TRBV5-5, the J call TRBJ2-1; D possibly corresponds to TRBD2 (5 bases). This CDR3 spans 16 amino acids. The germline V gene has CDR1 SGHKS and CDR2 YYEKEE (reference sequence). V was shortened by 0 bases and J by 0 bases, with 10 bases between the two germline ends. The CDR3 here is CASSLASTRSYNEQFF. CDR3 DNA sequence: TGTGCCAGCAGCTTGGCTAGCACCCGCTCCTACAATGAGCAGTTCTTC. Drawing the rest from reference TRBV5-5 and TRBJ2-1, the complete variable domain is DAGVTQSPTHLIKTRGQQVTLRCSPISGHKSVSWYQQVLGQGPQFIFQYYEKEERGRGNFPDRFSARQFPNYSSELNVNALLLGDSALYLCASSLASTRSYNEQFFGPGTRLTVL.

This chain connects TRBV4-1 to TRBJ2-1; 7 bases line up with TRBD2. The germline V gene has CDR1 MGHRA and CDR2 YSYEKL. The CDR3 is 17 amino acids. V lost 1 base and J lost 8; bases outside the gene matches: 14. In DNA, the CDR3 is TGCGCCAGCAGCCAAGCTAGGGGATTTACTAGCGAAGATGAGCAGTTCTTC. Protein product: CASSQARGFTSEDEQFF.

The CDR3 region is CASSTGGGDTQYF. In DNA, the CDR3 is TGTGCCAGTAGCACAGGGGGCGGAGATACGCAGTATTTT. The chain combines TRBV19 with TRBJ2-3, with 9 bases fitting TRBD1. The V gene end was trimmed by 6 bases and the J gene end by 5 bases; junction bases not matched to a gene: 3. The CDR3 consists of 13 residues. Germline V gene lookup returns CDR1 LNHDA and CDR2 SQIVND (reference sequence). Full variable domain (outside the CDR3, taken from reference TRBV19 and TRBJ2-3): DGGITQSPKYLFRKEGQNVTLSCEQNLNHDAMYWYRQDPGQGLRLIYYSQIVNDFQKGDIAEGYSVSREKKESFPLTVTSAQKNPTAFYLCASSTGGGDTQYFGPGTRLTVL.

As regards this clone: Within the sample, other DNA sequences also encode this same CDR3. Written as DNA, the CDR3 is TGTGCCACCAGCCCTCTGGGGACAGGGGGCAATCAGCCCCAGCATTTT. Its protein product is CATSPLGTGGNQPQHF. The chain links TRBV15 to TRBJ1-5; 10 nucleotides align to TRBD1. The CDR3 has 16 amino acids. Trimming took 5 bases from V and 2 from J; bases not matched to a gene: 6. Germline lookup yields CDR1 LNHNV and CDR2 YYDKDF (reference sequence).

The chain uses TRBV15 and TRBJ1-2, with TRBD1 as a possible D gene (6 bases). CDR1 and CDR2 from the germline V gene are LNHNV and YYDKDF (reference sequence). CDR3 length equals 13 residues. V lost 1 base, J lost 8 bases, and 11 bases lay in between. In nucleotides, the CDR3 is TGTGCCACCAGCAGAGGGGGGGCAAGAGGCTACACCTTC. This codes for CATSRGGARGYTF.

The CDR3 DNA is TGTGCCAGCAGCACTACAGGGAAAGAGACCCAGTACTTC. This translates into CASSTTGKETQYF. This chain links TRBV28 with TRBJ2-5; TRBD1 is a possible D gene (6 bases). Looked up from germline, CDR1 is MDHEN and CDR2 is SYDVKM. This CDR3 has 13 residues. The ends were cut back, 6 bases at V and 3 bases at J, with 11 bases in the middle.

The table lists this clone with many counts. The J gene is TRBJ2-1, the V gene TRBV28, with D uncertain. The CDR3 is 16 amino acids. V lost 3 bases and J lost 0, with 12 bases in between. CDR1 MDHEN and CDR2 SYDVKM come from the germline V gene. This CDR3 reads CASSFYGRSSYNEQFF. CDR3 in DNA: TGTGCCAGCAGTTTTTACGGGCGCAGCTCCTACAATGAGCAGTTCTTC.

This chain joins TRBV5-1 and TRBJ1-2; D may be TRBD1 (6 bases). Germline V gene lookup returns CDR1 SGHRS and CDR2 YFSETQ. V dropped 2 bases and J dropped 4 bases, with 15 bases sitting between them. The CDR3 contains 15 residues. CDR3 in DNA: TGCGCCAGCAGCTTCACCTTCGGACAGTCCTATGGCTACACCTTC. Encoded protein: CASSFTFGQSYGYTF.

CDR3 sequence reads: CASSPGQGRNTEAFF. In DNA, the CDR3 is TGTGCCAGTAGTCCCGGACAGGGACGGAACACTGAAGCTTTCTTT. This chain links TRBV19 with TRBJ1-1, with 8 bases aligning to TRBD1. V lost 5 bases to trimming and J lost 1 base; unmatched junction nucleotides: 6. The CDR3 is 15 amino acids. The V gene's germline CDR1 is LNHDA and CDR2 SQIVND (reference sequence).

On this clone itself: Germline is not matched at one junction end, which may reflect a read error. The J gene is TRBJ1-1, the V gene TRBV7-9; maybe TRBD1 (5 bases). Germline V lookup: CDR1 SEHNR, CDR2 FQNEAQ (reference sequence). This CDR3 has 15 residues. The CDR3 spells CASRVGPGSNAEAFF. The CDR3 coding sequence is TGTGCCAGCAGAGTTGGGCCAGGGTCGAACGCTGAAGCTTTCTTT.

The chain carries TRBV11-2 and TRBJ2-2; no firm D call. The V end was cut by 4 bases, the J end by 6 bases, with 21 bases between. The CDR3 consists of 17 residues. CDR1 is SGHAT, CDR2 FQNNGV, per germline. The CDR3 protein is CASSSSLASGGAGELFF. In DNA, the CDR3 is TGTGCCAGCAGCTCTTCATTAGCCTCCGGTGGGGCCGGGGAGCTGTTTTTT.